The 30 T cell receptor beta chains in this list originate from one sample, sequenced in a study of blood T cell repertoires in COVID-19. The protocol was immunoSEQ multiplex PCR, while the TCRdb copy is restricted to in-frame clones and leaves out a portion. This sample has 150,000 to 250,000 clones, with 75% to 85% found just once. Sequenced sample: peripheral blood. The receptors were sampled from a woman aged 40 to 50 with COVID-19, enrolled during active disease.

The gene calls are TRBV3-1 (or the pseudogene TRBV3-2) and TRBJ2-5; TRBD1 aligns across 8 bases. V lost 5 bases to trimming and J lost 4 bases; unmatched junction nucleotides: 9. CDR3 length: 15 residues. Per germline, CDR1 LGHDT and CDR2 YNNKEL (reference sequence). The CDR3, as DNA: TGTGCCAGCAGCGGACAGGGCGACACAAGAGAGACCCAGTACTTC. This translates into CASSGQGDTRETQYF.

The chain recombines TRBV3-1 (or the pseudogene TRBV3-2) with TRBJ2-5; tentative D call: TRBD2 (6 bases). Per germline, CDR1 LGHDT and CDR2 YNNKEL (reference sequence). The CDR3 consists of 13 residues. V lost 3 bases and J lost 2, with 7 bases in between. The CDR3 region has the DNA TGTGCCAGCAGCCAGACTAGTCAAGAGACCCAGTACTTC. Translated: CASSQTSQETQYF.

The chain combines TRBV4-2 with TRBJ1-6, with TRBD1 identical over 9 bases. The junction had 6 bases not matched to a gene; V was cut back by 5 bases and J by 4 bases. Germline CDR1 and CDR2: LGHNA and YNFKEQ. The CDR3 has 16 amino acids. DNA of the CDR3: TGTGCCAGCAGCTACGACAGGGGGGCATATAATTCACCCCTCCACTTT. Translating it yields CASSYDRGAYNSPLHF.

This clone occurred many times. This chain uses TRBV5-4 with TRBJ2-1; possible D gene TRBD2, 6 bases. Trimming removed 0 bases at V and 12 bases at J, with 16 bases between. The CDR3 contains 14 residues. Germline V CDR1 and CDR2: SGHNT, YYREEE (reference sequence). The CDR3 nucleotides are TGTGCCAGCAGCTTGGACCCCGGGGCGGGGACGCAGTTCTTC. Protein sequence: CASSLDPGAGTQFF.

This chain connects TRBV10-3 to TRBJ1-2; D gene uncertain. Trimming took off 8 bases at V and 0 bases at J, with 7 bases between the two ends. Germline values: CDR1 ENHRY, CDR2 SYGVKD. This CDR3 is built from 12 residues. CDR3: CAIGAANYGYTF. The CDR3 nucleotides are TGTGCCATCGGAGCGGCTAACTATGGCTACACCTTC.

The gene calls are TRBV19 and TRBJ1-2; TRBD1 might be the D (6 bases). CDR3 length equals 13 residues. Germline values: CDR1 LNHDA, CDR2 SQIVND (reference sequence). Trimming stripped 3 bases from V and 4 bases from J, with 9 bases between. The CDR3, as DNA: TGTGCCAGTAGTATTACAGGGAGCTATGGCTACACCTTC. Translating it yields CASSITGSYGYTF.

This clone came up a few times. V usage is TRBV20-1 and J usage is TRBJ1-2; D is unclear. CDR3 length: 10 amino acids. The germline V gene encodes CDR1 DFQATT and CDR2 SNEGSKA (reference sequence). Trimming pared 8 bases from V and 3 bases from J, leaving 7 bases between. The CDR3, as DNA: TGCAGTCGGAGAGACTATGGCTACACCTTC. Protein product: CSRRDYGYTF.

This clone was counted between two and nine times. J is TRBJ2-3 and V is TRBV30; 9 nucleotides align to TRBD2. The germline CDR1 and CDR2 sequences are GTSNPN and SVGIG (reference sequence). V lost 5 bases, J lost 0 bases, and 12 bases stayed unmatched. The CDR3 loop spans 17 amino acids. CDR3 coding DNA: TGTGCCTGGGAACCCAGCCCTAGCGGGGCTAGCACAGATACGCAGTATTTT. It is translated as CAWEPSPSGASTDTQYF.

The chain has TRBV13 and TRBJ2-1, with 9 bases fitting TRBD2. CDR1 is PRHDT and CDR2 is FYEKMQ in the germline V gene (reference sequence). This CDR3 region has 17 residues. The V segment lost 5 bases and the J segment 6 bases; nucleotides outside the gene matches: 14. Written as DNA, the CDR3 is TGTGCCAGCAGCCCCTGGCCGGCTAGCGGGGTAACCAATGAGCAGTTCTTC. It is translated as CASSPWPASGVTNEQFF.

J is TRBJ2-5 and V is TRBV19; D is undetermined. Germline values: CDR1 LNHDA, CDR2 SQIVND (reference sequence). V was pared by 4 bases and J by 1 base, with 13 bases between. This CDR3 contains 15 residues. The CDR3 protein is CASSTTGPPQETQYF. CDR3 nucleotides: TGTGCCAGTAGTACTACTGGGCCGCCCCAAGAGACCCAGTACTTC. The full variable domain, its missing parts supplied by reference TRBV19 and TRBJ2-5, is DGGITQSPKYLFRKEGQNVTLSCEQNLNHDAMYWYRQDPGQGLRLIYYSQIVNDFQKGDIAEGYSVSREKKESFPLTVTSAQKNPTAFYLCASSTTGPPQETQYFGPGTRLLVL.

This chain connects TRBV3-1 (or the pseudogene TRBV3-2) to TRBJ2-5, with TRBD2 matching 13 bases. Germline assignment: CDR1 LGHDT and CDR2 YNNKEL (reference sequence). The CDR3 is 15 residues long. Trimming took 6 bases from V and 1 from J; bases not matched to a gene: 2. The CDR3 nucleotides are TGTGCCAGCAGTGGGACTAGCGGGGTCCAAGAGACCCAGTACTTC. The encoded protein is CASSGTSGVQETQYF.

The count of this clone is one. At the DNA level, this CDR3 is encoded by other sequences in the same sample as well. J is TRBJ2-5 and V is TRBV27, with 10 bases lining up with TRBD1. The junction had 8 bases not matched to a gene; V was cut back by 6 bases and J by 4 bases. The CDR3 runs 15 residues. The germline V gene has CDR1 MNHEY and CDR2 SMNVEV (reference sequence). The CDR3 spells CASSRAGTGVETQYF. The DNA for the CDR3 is TGTGCCAGCAGCAGAGCCGGGACAGGGGTAGAGACCCAGTACTTC.

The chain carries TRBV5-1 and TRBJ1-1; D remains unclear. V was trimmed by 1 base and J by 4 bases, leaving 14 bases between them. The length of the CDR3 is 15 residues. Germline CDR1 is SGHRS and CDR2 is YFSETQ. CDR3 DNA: TGCGCCAGCAGCTTGATAACCGGGAGTGGCACTGAAGCTTTCTTT. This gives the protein CASSLITGSGTEAFF.

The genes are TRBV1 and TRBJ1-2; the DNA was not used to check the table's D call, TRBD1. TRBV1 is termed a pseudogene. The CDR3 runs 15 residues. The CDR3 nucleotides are TGCACCAGCAGCCAAACGACAGTGGGGAACTATGGCTACACCTTC. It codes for CTSSQTTVGNYGYTF.

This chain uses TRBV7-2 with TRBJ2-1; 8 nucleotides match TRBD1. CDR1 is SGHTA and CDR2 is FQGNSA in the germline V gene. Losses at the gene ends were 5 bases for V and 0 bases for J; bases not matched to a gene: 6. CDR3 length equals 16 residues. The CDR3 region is CASSPIQGVSYNEQFF. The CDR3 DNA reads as TGTGCCAGCAGCCCGATACAGGGGGTCTCCTACAATGAGCAGTTCTTC.

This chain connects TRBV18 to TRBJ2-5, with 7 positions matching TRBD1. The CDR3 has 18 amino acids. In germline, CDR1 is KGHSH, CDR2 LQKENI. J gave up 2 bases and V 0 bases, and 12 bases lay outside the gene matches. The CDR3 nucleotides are TGTGCCAGCTCACCACCGAGTTTGGCGGACAGGAGGCAAGAGACCCAGTACTTC. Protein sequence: CASSPPSLADRRQETQYF.

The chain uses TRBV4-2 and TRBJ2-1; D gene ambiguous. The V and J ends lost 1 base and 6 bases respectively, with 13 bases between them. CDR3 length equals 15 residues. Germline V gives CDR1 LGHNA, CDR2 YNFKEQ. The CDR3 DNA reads TGTGCCAGCAGCCAAGGGGCCACTGAGACCAATGAGCAGTTCTTC. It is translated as CASSQGATETNEQFF.

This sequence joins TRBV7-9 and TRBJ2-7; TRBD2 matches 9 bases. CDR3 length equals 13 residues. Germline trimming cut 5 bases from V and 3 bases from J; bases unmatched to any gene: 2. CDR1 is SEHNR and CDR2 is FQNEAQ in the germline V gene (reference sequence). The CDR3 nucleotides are TGTGCCAGCAGCCTGACTAGCGGCTACGAGCAGTACTTC. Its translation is CASSLTSGYEQYF.

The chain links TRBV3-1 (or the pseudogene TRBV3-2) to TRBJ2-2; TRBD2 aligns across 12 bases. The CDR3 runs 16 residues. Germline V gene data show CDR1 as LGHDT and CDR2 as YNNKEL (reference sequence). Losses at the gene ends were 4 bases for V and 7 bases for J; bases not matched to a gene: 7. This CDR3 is CASSPAWGLAGGELFF. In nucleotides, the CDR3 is TGTGCCAGCAGCCCCGCCTGGGGACTAGCGGGCGGGGAGCTGTTTTTT.

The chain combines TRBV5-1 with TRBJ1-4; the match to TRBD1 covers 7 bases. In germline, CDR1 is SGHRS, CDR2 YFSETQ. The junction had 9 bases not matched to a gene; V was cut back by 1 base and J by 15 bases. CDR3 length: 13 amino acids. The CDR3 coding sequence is TGCGCCAGCAGCTTGTCCCCGGGACAGAAGTTGTTTTTT. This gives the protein CASSLSPGQKLFF. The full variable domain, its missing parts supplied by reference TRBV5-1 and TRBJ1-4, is KAGVTQTPRYLIKTRGQQVTLSCSPISGHRSVSWYQQTPGQGLQFLFEYFSETQRNKGNFPGRFSGRQFSNSRSEMNVSTLELGDSALYLCASSLSPGQKLFFGSGTQLSVL.

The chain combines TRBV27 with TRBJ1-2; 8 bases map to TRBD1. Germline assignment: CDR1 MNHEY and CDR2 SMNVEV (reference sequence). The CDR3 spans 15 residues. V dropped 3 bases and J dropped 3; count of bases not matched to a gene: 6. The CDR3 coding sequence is TGTGCCAGCAGTTTTGGGACAGGTCGGGACTATGGCTACACCTTC. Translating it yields CASSFGTGRDYGYTF.

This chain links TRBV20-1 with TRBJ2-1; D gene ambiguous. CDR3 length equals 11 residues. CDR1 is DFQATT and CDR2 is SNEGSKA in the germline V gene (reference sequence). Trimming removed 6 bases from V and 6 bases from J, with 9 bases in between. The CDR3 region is CSAPSSNEQFF. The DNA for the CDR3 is TGCAGTGCCCCCTCTAGCAATGAGCAGTTCTTC.

The CDR3 bases are TGTGCCAGCAGTTACGCGATGAGGGGGAGCACTGAAGCTTTCTTT. Encoded protein: CASSYAMRGSTEAFF. The chain employs TRBV6-2 or TRBV6-3 and TRBJ1-1; a weak D match, TRBD1 (6 bases). V was trimmed by 2 bases and J by 4 bases, leaving 14 bases between them. Germline CDR1 reads MNHEY; CDR2 reads SVGEGT. The CDR3 consists of 15 residues.

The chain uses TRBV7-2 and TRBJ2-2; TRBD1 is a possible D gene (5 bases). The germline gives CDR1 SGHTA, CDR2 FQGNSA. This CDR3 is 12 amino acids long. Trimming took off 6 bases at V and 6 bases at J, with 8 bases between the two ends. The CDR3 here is CASRPGPGELFF. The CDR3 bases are TGTGCCAGCAGGCCAGGGCCCGGGGAGCTGTTTTTT.

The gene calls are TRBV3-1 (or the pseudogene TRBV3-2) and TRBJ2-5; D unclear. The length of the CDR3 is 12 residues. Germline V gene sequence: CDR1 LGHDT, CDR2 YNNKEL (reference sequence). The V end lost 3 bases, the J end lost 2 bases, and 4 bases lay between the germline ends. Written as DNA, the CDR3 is TGTGCCAGCAGCCAGTTACAAGAGACCCAGTACTTC. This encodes CASSQLQETQYF.

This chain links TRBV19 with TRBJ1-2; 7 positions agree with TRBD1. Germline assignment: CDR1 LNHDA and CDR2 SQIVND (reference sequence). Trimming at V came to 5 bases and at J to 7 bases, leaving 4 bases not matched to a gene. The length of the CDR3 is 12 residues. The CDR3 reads CASSGAGGGYTF. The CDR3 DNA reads TGTGCCAGTAGTGGGGCAGGGGGTGGCTACACCTTC.

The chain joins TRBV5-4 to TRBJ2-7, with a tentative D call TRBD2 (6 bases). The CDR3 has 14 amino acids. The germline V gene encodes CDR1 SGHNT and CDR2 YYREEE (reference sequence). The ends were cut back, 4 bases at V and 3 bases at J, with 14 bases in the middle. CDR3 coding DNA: TGTGCCAGCAGCGACCCGGGACTGCACTACGAGCAGTACTTC. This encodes CASSDPGLHYEQYF.

For the CDR3, the DNA is TGTGCCAGCAGTTACGCCCGCAGGGGGCGTATTGGGTCTGGGGCCAACGTCCTGACTTTC. Translated, it gives CASSYARRGRIGSGANVLTF. This sequence joins TRBV6-2 or TRBV6-3 and TRBJ2-6; 8 bases fit TRBD1. Per the germline V gene, CDR1 is MNHEY and CDR2 is SVGEGT. The ends lost 2 bases at V and 1 base at J; junction bases unmatched: 13. The CDR3 has 20 residues.

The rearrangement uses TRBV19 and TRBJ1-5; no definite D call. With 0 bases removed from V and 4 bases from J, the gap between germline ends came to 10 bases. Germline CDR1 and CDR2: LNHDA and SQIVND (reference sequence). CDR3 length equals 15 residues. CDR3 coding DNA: TGTGCCAGTAGTATAGATCGGCGGGGTAATCAGCCCCAGCATTTT. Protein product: CASSIDRRGNQPQHF.

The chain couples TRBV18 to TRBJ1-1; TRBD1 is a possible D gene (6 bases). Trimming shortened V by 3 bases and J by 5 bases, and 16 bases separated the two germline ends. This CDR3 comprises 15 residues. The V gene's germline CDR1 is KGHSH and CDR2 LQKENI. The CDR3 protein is CASSPGRGARTEAFF. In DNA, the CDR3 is TGTGCCAGCTCACCGGGGCGGGGGGCGAGGACTGAAGCTTTCTTT.